This T cell receptor beta chain was found in a study of cytomegalovirus exposure and HLA in healthy donors. Amplification used 60 Vbeta primers and 13 Jbeta primers. TCRdb keeps only in-frame clones here, not all; method: immunoSEQ multiplex PCR. The table records some 150,000 clones, around 60% of them present only once. The CDR3 contains 16 residues. Remarks on this clone: What it binds is not known.

Findings of the study overall: Most TCR beta V segments were productive about 90% or about 30% of the time in an earlier analysis.

Sample: PBMCs. The sequence came from a woman aged 60-75 years in good health and CMV-seropositive. The chain uses TRBV21-1 and TRBJ1-2; the D call of TRBD1 is as the table states it, not checked on the DNA. TRBV21-1 is classified as a pseudogene. The CDR3 protein is CASSKLDIPIPNGYTF. The CDR3 DNA reads TGTGCCAGCAGCAAACTGGACATCCCCATCCCCAATGGCTACACCTTC.